This T cell receptor (beta chain) is drawn from a study of human T cells and chemical hapten exposure. Germline loops: CDR1 LGHNA, CDR2 YSLEER. V lost 4 bases to trimming and J lost 4 bases, with 8 bases between them. This CDR3 has 13 residues. Time point noted: patch test 2, 6 weeks after DPC sensitization. Described treatment: therapeutic diphenylcyclopropenone sensitization with weekly scalp DPC. One entry per CDR3 protein results from TCRdb running MiXCR on the RACE reads. The table records some 350,000 distinct CDR3 sequences, about 6% of them present only once. V usage is TRBV4-3 and J usage is TRBJ1-5; D gene ambiguous. The clonotype was recovered from a young woman with alopecia areata. Some clones in this sample may be carry-over from other donors' samples. Specimen: whole blood, collected in connection with sensitization to the hapten diphenylcyclopropenone (DPC). Written as DNA, the CDR3 is TGCGCCAGCAGCCCGTATGTTAATCAGCCCCAGCATTTT. This sequence encodes CASSPYVNQPQHF.